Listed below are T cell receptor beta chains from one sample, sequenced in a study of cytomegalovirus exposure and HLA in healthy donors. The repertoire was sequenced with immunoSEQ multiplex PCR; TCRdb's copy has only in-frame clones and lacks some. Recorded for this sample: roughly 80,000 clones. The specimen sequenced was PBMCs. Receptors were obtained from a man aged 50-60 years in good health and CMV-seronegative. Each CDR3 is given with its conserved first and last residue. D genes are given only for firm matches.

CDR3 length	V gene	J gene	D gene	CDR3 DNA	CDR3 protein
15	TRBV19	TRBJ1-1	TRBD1	TGTGCCAGTAGTAGACCCGGACAGGCTAACACTGAAGCTTTCTTT	CASSRPGQANTEAFF
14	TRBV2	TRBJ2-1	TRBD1	TGTGCCAGCAACAGGGGCAGGGATGGGAATGAGCAGTTCTTC	CASNRGRDGNEQFF
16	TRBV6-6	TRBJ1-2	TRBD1	TGTGCCAGCACCCGACAGGGGGGGAATGAGAACTATGGCTACACCTTC	CASTRQGGNENYGYTF
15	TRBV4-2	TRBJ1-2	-	TGTGCCAGCAGCACCCATAGACAGGCTAACTATGGCTACACCTTC	CASSTHRQANYGYTF
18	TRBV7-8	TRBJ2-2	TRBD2	TGTGCCAGCAGCTTAGGGGTAGCGGGGGCTACGAACACCGGGGAGCTGTTTTTT	CASSLGVAGATNTGELFF
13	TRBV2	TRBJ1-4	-	TGTGCCAGTAACGGACAGTTGAATGAAAAACTGTTTTTT	CASNGQLNEKLFF
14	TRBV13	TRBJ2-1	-	TGTGCCAGCAGCTTGCCTGCCATCGGTGATGAGCAGTTCTTC	CASSLPAIGDEQFF
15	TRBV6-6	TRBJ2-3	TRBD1	TGTGCCAGCAGTTACTCAGACAGGGGGCGTGATACGCAGTATTTT	CASSYSDRGRDTQYF
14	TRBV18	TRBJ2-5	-	TGTGCCAGCTCACCGCCGGGACAAGTAGAGACCCAGTACTTC	CASSPPGQVETQYF
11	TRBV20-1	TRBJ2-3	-	TGCAGTGCCGTTAGCACAGATACGCAGTATTTT	CSAVSTDTQYF
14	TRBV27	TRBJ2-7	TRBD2	TGTGCCAGCAGTCCTAGCGGGGGGTTGGACGAGCAGTACTTC	CASSPSGGLDEQYF
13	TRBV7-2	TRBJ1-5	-	TGTGCCAGCAGCTTATTGGAGGACCAGCCCCAGCATTTT	CASSLLEDQPQHF
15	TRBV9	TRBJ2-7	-	TGTGCCAGCAGCGTAGAAGGGGGGGAGTACTACGAGCAGTACTTC	CASSVEGGEYYEQYF
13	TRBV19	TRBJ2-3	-	TGTGCCAGCTCTAGTTGGGGCACAGATACGCAGTATTTT	CASSSWGTDTQYF
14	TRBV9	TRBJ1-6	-	TGTGCCAGCAGCGAGGAGAGCTATAATTCACCCCTCCACTTT	CASSEESYNSPLHF
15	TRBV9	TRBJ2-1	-	TGTGCCAGCAGGTCCTCGAGGGGGAGAGACAATGAGCAGTTCTTC	CASRSSRGRDNEQFF
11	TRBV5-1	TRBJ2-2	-	TGCGCCAGCAGCTTTAACGGGGAGCTGTTTTTT	CASSFNGELFF
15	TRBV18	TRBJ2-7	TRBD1	TGTGCCAGCTCACCGGCACAGGGGGCAAGGTACGAGCAGTACTTC	CASSPAQGARYEQYF
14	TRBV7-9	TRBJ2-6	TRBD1	TGTGCCAGCAGCTTGGACAGGGGAGACAACGTCCTGACTTTC	CASSLDRGDNVLTF
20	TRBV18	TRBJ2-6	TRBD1	TGTGCCAGCTCACCCCGACCCCCGGGACAGGGGGCTTCTGGGGCCAACGTCCTGACTTTC	CASSPRPPGQGASGANVLTF